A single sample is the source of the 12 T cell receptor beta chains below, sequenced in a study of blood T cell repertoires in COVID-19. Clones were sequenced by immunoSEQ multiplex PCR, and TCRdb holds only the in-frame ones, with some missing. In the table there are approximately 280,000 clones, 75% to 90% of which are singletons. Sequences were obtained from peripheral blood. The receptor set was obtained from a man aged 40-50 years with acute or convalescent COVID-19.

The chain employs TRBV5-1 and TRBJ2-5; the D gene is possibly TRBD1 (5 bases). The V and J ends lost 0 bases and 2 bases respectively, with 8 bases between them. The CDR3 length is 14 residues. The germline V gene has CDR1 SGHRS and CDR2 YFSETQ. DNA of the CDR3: TGCGCCAGCAGCTTGGGGAACAGGCAAGAGACCCAGTACTTC. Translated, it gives CASSLGNRQETQYF.

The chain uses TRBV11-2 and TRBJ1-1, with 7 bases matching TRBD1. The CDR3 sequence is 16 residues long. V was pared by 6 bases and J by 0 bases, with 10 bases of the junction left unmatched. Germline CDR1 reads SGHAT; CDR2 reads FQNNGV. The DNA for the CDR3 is TGTGCCAGCAGGCTTACCCCGACAGGGATGAACACTGAAGCTTTCTTT. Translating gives CASRLTPTGMNTEAFF.

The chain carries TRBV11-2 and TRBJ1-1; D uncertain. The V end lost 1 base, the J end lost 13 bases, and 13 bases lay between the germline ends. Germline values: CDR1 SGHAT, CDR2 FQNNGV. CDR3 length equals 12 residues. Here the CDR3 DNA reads TGTGCCAGCAGCTTAGGCCTCATTAACTTTTTCTTT. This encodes CASSLGLINFFF.

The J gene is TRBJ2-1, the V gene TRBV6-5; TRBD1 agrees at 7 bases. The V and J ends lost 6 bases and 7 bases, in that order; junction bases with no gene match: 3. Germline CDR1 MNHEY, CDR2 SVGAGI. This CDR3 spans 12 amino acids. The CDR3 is CASRDRINEQFF. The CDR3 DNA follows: TGTGCCAGCAGGGACAGGATAAATGAGCAGTTCTTC.

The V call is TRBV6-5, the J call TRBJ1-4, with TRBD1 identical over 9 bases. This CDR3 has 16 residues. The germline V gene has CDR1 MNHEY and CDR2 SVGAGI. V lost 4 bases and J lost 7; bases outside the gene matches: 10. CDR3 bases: TGTGCCAGCAGTTCCCGGGCGGGACAGGGAGGTGAAAAACTGTTTTTT. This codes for CASSSRAGQGGEKLFF.

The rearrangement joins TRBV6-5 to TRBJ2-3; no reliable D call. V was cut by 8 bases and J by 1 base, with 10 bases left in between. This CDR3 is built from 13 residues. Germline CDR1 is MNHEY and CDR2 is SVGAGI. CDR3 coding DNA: TGTGCCAGCGGCCCCGTCGGCACAGATACGCAGTATTTT. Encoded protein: CASGPVGTDTQYF.

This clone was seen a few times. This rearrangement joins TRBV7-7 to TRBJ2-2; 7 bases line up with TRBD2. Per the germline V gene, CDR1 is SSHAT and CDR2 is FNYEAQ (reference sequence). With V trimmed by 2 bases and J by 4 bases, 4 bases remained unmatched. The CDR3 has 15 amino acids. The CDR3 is CASSLQAGFTGELFF. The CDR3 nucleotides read TGTGCCAGCAGCTTACAAGCGGGGTTCACCGGGGAGCTGTTTTTT.

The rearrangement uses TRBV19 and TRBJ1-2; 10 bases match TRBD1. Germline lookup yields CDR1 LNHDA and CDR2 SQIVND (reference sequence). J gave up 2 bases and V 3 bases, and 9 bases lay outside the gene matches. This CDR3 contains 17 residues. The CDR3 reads CASSIRQGAATNYGYTF. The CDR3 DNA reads TGTGCCAGTAGTATCAGACAGGGGGCTGCCACCAACTATGGCTACACCTTC.

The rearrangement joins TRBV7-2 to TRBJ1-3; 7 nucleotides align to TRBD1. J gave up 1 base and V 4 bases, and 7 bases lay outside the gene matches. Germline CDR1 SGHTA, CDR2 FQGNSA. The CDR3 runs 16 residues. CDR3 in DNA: TGTGCCAGCAGCTGGAAAGGGACAGCATCTGGAAACACCATATATTTT. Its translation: CASSWKGTASGNTIYF.

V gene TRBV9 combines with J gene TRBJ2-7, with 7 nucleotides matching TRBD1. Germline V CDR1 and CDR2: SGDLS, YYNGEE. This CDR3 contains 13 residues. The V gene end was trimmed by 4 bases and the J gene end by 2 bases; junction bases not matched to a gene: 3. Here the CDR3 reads CASSRDRAYEQYF. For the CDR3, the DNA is TGTGCCAGCAGCCGCGACAGGGCCTACGAGCAGTACTTC.

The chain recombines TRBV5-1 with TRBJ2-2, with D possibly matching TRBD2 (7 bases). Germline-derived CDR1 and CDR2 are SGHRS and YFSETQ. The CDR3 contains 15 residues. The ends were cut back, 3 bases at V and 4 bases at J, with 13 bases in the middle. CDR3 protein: CASSSSGGVTGELFF. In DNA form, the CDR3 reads TGCGCCAGCAGCTCCTCGGGGGGCGTCACCGGGGAGCTGTTTTTT.

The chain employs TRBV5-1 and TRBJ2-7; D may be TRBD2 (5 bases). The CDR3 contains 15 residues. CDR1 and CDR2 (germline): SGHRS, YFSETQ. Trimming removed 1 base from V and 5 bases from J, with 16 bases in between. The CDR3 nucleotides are TGCGCCAGCAGCTTGCTCGGGCCAGCGGCCCACGAGCAGTACTTC. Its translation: CASSLLGPAAHEQYF.